These T cell receptor beta chains were read from a single sample in a study of T cells expressing NK-cell markers. TCRdb reprocessed the 5' RACE reads, keeping one entry per CDR3 protein, no DNA. This sample contains about 260,000 distinct CDR3 sequences. The sequenced material came from blood T cells: a sorted CD56 or NKG2C T cell subset, CD4+ or CD8+ T cells, or bulk PBMC T cells (not recorded which). All receptors derive from a woman between 18 and 70 years old in good health. Both conserved end residues are part of each CDR3.

length,V,J,CDR3
15,TRBV7-9,TRBJ2-3,CASSLAPGRTDTQYF
14,TRBV6-1,TRBJ2-1,CASSWDSSYNEQFF
15,TRBV5-1,TRBJ1-1,CASSRIESRGTEAFF
13,TRBV10-3,TRBJ1-2,CAISDAQAYGYTF
15,TRBV5-1,TRBJ1-6,CASSTPGTSNSPLHF
15,TRBV19,TRBJ1-5,CASTPDRGDNQPQHF
15,TRBV4-3,TRBJ1-1,CASSQGGIRNTEAFF
14,TRBV3-1,TRBJ1-4,CASSPTGAHEKLFF
13,TRBV19,TRBJ2-1,CASSIDSYNEQFF
16,TRBV4-3,TRBJ2-4,CASSQDPGQGGNIQYF
15,TRBV20-1,TRBJ2-7,CSARDKASMYYEQYF
14,TRBV4-2,TRBJ2-1,CASSQPGQSNEQFF
15,TRBV6-1,TRBJ2-1,CASSWGAVSYNEQFF
16,TRBV4-3,TRBJ2-3,CASSQGQGFSTDTQYF
14,TRBV6-5,TRBJ2-2,CASSYSGYTGELFF
12,TRBV7-2,TRBJ2-7,CASSLVGVEQYF
13,TRBV7-2,TRBJ2-5,CASSLARLETQYF
14,TRBV10-3,TRBJ2-5,CAISEPSLGETQYF
19,TRBV5-6,TRBJ2-4,CASSLAKMGGALAKNIQYF
13,TRBV10-2,TRBJ2-3,CASSETGKDTQYF
17,TRBV12-3/TRBV12-4,TRBJ1-6,CASSPGTGRGVNSPLHF
14,TRBV20-1,TRBJ2-3,CSARDLRNADTQYF
16,TRBV4-3,TRBJ1-1,CASSQVGKSLPYEAFF
15,TRBV7-8,TRBJ1-6,CASSLSATIHSPLHF